What follows is one T cell receptor (beta chain) and its context. This clonotype was seen at least ten times. It has no known antigen specificity. No quality values exist for individual bases; no much larger clone is one base distant. The germline V gene specifies SGHTA as CDR1 and FQGNSA as CDR2. Its CDR3 holds 17 amino acids, cysteine through phenylalanine. Of the read, only the CDR3 DNA is kept; its 51 bases are in frame from base 1. V is cut back by 5 bases and J by 3 bases, with 6 bases in the junction unmatched. This specimen comes from a study of T cell repertoires in cytomegalovirus infection (dated by TCRdb to about 2019). Concerning the study at large: Peptide stimulations targeted recently identified HLA-C-restricted CMV epitopes, whose presentation resists viral immunomodulation, together with well-studied HLA-B-restricted epitopes. Donor HLA type was relevant to the analysis, as public TCR beta signatures indicated carriage of CMV infection together with the matching HLA type. What the authors observed across the whole study: In the ex vivo response, HLA-C-restricted CMV-specific TCR beta clonotypes were dominant, and in two of eight donors the single most frequent clonotype came from this HLA-C-restricted group. In both this cohort and an independent cohort of approximately 350 donors, the cumulative frequency of public TCR beta family members distinguished carriers of CMV infection plus the relevant HLA type.

For sequencing, an Illumina HiSeq 1500 was employed. TCRdb trimmed public reads at Q25 via fastp, called clones via MiXCR and kept in-frame beta chains. Every distinct CDR3 protein forms one entry, paired with its most common genes and DNA. For this sample there are about 570,000 distinct CDR3 sequences; about 39% appear just once. Jointly, the top ten make up around 46% of the sample. The treatment or condition label corresponds to: in vitro stimulation with specific CMV peptide epitopes to enrich CMV-specific T cells. Material: cultured PBMCs, obtained from culture after CMV antigen stimulation. This clonotype was sampled from a human donor in good health (CMV status not recorded). Some clones in this sample may be carry-over from other donors' samples. The chain uses TRBV7-2 and TRBJ2-3; 15 of the junction bases match TRBD2. Read as DNA, the sequence is TGTGCCAGCAGCGTAGGACTAGCGGGAGGGCCAACAGATACGCAGTATTTT. The encoded protein is CASSVGLAGGPTDTQYF. The full variable domain, with segments outside the CDR3 supplied by the reference TRBV7-2 and TRBJ2-3 proteins, appears as GAGVSQSPSNKVTEKGKDVELRCDPISGHTALYWYRQSLGQGLEFLIYFQGNSAPDKSGLPSDRFSAERTGGSVSTLTIQRTQQEDSAVYLCASSVGLAGGPTDTQYFGPGTRLTVL.